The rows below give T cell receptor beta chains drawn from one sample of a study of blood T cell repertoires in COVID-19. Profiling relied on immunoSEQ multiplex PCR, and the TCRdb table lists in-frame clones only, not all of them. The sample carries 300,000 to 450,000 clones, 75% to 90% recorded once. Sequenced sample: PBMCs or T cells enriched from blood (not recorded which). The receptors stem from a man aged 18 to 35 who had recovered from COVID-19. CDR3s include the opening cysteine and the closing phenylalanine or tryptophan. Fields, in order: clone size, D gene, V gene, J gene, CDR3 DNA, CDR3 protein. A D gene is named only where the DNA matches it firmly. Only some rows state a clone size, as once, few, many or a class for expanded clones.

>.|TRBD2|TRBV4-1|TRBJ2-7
TGCGCCAGCAGCCTTCGAGCGGGGGGGGACTACGAGCAGTACTTC
CASSLRAGGDYEQYF
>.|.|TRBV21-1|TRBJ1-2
TGTGCCAGCAGTCCGCCTAAATATGGCTACACCTTC
CASSPPKYGYTF
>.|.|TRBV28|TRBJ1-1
TGTGCCAGCAGTTTATTCCTGACAGGCCCGATGGGGGCTTTCTTT
CASSLFLTGPMGAFF
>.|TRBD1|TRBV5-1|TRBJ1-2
TGCGCCAGCAGCTTTGACAGGGAAGACTATGGCTACACCTTC
CASSFDREDYGYTF
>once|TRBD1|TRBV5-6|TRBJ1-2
TGTGCCAGCAGCTTGGAACTTGGACAGGTTTATGGCTACACCTTC
CASSLELGQVYGYTF
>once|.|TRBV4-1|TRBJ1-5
TGCGCCAGCAGCCTACAGTATAGCAATCAGCCCCAGCATTTT
CASSLQYSNQPQHF
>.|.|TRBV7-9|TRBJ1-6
TGTGCCAGCAGCTATAGGACAGATAATTCACCCCTCCACTTT
CASSYRTDNSPLHF
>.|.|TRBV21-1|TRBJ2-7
TGTGCCAGCAGCAAAGGAGACAAGGTCTACGAGCAGTACTTC
CASSKGDKVYEQYF
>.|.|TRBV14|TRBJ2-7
TGTGCCAGCAGCCAAGATGAGGGAGCCTACGAGCAGTACTTC
CASSQDEGAYEQYF
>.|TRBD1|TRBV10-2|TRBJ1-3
TGCGCCAGCAGAGACAGGGGCGACTCTGGAAACACCATATATTTT
CASRDRGDSGNTIYF
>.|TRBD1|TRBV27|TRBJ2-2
TGTGCCAGCAGTTTATTAGGGACAGGAGGCCCCGGGGAGCTGTTTTTT
CASSLLGTGGPGELFF
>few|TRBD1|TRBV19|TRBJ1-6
TGTGCCAGTAGTACCACCGGGACAGGAAATTCACCCCTCCACTTT
CASSTTGTGNSPLHF
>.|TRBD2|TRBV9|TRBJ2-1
TGTGCCAGCAGCATAGGACTAGCGGGATTCTACAATGAGCAGTTCTTC
CASSIGLAGFYNEQFF
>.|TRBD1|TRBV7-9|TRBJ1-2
TGTGCCAGCAGCGCGGGACAGACGATTTATGGCTACACCTTC
CASSAGQTIYGYTF
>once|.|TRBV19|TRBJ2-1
TGTGCCAGTAGTATAACGGGGATTGGAAACAATGAGCAGTTCTTC
CASSITGIGNNEQFF
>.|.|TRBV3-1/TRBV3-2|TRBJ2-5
TGTGCCAGCAGCCAAGATAACCTAGCACCTCGAGGGACCCAGTACTTC
CASSQDNLAPRGTQYF
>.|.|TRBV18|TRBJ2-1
TGTGCCAGCTCACCGAATAGCGAAACCTACAATGAGCAGTTCTTC
CASSPNSETYNEQFF
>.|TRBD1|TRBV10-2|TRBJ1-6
TGCGCCAGCACCGGGACAGCAAATTCACCCCTCCACTTT
CASTGTANSPLHF
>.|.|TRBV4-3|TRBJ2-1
TGCGCCAGCAGCCGCAACCTACCGGGTTTAGTTATAGATGAGCAGTTCTTC
CASSRNLPGLVIDEQFF
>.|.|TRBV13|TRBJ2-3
TGTGCCAGCAGCTTACCTTCCATCCGGGGGACAGATACGCAGTATTTT
CASSLPSIRGTDTQYF
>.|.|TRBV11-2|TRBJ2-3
TGTGCCAGCAGCTTAGTGGGGTATGGGGCAGGACTAAGCACAGATACGCAGTATTTT
CASSLVGYGAGLSTDTQYF
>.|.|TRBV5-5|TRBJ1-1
TGTGCCAGCAGTTTGGGACTTCCGAACACTGAAGCTTTCTTT
CASSLGLPNTEAFF
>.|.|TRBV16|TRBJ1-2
TGTGCCAGCACCCCGCTTGGGGCAGGGGAAGGCTACACCTTC
CASTPLGAGEGYTF
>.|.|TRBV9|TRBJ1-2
TGTGCCAGCAGCGTAGTCACCGAAGCTGTCTACACCTTC
CASSVVTEAVYTF